The T cell receptor (beta chain) described here comes from a study of T cell responses to AZD1222 COVID-19 vaccine. Whole-study context: Whether given at about 4 or about 12 weeks, second doses were pooled.

Findings and limits, study-wide: The CD4 TCRs associated with vaccination extended across spike and predominated at 160-218 and 743-854.

Comment on this clone: Its antigen is not known.

Profiling relied on immunoSEQ multiplex PCR, and the TCRdb table lists in-frame clones only, not all of them. The table records about 130,000 clones, about 92% of them present only once. Germline V gives CDR1 SGDLS, CDR2 YYNGEE. Trimming removed 2 bases from V and 0 bases from J; junction bases left unmatched: 12. The CDR3 is 18 amino acids. V usage is TRBV9 and J usage is TRBJ2-3; TRBD2 matches at 7 bases. Sequencing used peripheral blood, obtained on day 0 of AZD1222 vaccination. This sequence was found in an adult in good health. CDR3 DNA: TGTGCCAGCAGCGTCCCACGGTCCAGCGGGGAGAGCACAGATACGCAGTATTTT. Amino acid sequence: CASSVPRSSGESTDTQYF.